Reported below is one T cell receptor beta chain. Its specificity is unknown. No cell sorting was done before RNA was extracted from the tissue. This non-tumor lung sample came from over 3 cm beyond the tumor edge. This entry is derived from a study of tumor and adjacent non-tumor tissue in lung cancer. TCRbeta libraries were built with three rounds of nested PCR, modified from ARM-PCR. TCRdb re-called the multiplex PCR reads through MiXCR, storing one row per CDR3 protein. Of 60,000 to 80,000 distinct CDR3 sequences in the sample, around 65% were seen once. Study outcomes and limitations: Compared with tumor, normal lung showed significantly lower TCR diversity.

This clonotype was obtained from a woman aged 50 to 60 with non-small cell lung cancer. The sequencing input was distant non-tumor lung tissue.

The CDR3 protein is CSATNLHSYEQYF. For the CDR3, the DNA is TGCAGTGCTACCAACCTACACTCCTACGAGCAGTACTTC. The chain employs TRBV20-1 and TRBJ2-7; D ambiguous. This CDR3 contains 13 residues. Germline CDR1 is DFQATT and CDR2 is SNEGSKA (reference sequence). The V gene lost 4 bases and the J gene lost 0 bases, with 10 bases spanning the gap.